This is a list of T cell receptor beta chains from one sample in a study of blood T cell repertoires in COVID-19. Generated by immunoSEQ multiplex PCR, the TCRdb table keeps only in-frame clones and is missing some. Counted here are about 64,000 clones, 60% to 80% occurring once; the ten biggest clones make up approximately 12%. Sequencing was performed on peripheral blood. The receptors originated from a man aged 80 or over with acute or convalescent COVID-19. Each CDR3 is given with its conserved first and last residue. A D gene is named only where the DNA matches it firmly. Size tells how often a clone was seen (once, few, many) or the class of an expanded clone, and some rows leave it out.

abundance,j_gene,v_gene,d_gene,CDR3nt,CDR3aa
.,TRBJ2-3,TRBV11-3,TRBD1,TGTGCCAGCCGGGGACAGCCCACAGATACGCAGTATTTT,CASRGQPTDTQYF
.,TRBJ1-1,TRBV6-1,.,TGTGCCAGCAGTGAACCGGGACAGAACACTGAAGCTTTCTTT,CASSEPGQNTEAFF
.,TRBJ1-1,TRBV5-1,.,TGCGCCAGCAGCGCATACAGAGCCACTGAAGCTTTCTTT,CASSAYRATEAFF
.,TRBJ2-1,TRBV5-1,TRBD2,TGCGCCAGCAGCTTGGCTAGCGGGGCTTACAATGAGCAGTTCTTC,CASSLASGAYNEQFF
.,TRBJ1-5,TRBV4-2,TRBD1,TGTGCCAGCAGCCAGCGGACAGGGAATCAGCCCCAGCATTTT,CASSQRTGNQPQHF
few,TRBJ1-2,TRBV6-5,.,TGTGCCAGCAGCTCGAGGATAACAGGGAACTATGGCTACACCTTC,CASSSRITGNYGYTF
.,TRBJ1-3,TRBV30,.,TGTGCCTGGAGTGGCAGGGTCCTCTCTGGAAACACCATATATTTT,CAWSGRVLSGNTIYF
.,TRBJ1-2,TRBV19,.,TGTGCCAGTAGTAGAAGCACCCTTGACTATGGCTACACCTTC,CASSRSTLDYGYTF
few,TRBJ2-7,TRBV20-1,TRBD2,TGCAGTGCTAGTCTCGAGGGACTAGCGGGGCAGAACTCCTACGAGCAGTACTTC,CSASLEGLAGQNSYEQYF
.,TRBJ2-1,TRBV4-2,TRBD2,TGTGCCAGCAGCCAAGATCTAGCGGGGGGGCTTGAGCAGTTCTTC,CASSQDLAGGLEQFF
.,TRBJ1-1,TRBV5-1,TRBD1,TGCGCCAGCAGCTTGGCGAACAGGGGGCTGGACACTGAAGCTTTCTTT,CASSLANRGLDTEAFF
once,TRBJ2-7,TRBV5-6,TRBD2,TGTGCCAGCAGCTATGATAGCGGGAGGGCCGTCGAGCAGTACTTC,CASSYDSGRAVEQYF
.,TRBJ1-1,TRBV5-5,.,TGTGCCAGCAGCCGTCCGGCACAGATGAACACTGAAGCTTTCTTT,CASSRPAQMNTEAFF
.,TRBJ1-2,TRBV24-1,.,TGTGCCACCAGTGATACGAGACAGTCGGCTTATGGCTACACCTTC,CATSDTRQSAYGYTF
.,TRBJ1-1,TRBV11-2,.,TGTGCCAGCAGCTTAAGCGAACACTCCAACACTGAAGCTTTCTTT,CASSLSEHSNTEAFF
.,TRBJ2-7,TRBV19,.,TGTGCCAGTAGCGTCGACAGGACCACCTACGAGCAGTACTTC,CASSVDRTTYEQYF
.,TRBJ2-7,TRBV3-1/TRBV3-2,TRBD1,TGTGCCAGCAGCCATTCGGACAGGGGCGACGGGGAGCAGTACTTC,CASSHSDRGDGEQYF
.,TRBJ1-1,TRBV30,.,TGTGCCTGGAGTGTTCAGGGGATTAACACTGAAGCTTTCTTT,CAWSVQGINTEAFF
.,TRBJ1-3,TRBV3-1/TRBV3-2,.,TGTGCCAGCAGCCAGACAACTTGGGCAACAGGAGGAAACACCATATATTTT,CASSQTTWATGGNTIYF
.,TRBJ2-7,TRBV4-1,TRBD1,TGCGCCAGCAGCCAAGATTACAGCGACAGGGGGTTCGAGCAGTACTTC,CASSQDYSDRGFEQYF